This T cell receptor beta chain is drawn from a study of T cells in narcolepsy. Whole-study results and caveats: Blood of same and different patients, but not healthy controls, reportedly held recurring autoreactive clonotypes.

Clones were read by immunoSEQ multiplex PCR, and TCRdb kept only the in-frame ones, dropping some. Among some 37,000 clones listed, 70% to 85% were seen once. Comments on this clone: Its target is not known.

Sequenced input: CD45RA- memory CD4+ T cells from PBMCs. The source is a human donor with narcolepsy.

The chain's CDR3 is CAWSGQIDEQFF. The CDR3 DNA sequence: TGTGCCTGGAGTGGCCAGATCGATGAGCAGTTCTTC. The chain has TRBV30 and TRBJ2-1; D is unresolved. CDR3 length: 12 residues. V was cut by 1 base and J by 8 bases, with 9 bases left in between. Germline values: CDR1 GTSNPN, CDR2 SVGIG (reference sequence).